This TCR beta chain is drawn from a study of blood T cell repertoires in COVID-19. Looking at the study overall: The United States, Italy and Spain supplied acute and convalescent COVID-19 samples. Nucleic acid was either cDNA or gDNA, and it came from T cells, B-cell-depleted T cells, or PBMCs.

This clone was picked up one time. Sequencing used immunoSEQ multiplex PCR; TCRdb keeps in-frame clones, though not all of them. The sample includes 170,000 or so clones, about four fifths of them seen just once. This sequence originates from a man between 18 and 35 years old with active or convalescent COVID-19. Sequencing used peripheral blood.

DNA of the CDR3: TGTGCCAGCAGCCCACAGGGGCCCTCCCTTTCCTACGAGCAGTACTTC. This translates into CASSPQGPSLSYEQYF. This chain uses TRBV3-1 (or the pseudogene TRBV3-2) with TRBJ2-7; 7 bases are a match to TRBD1. From germline, CDR1 is LGHDT and CDR2 YNNKEL (reference sequence). After removal of 4 bases from V and 1 base from J, the junction contained 10 bases not matched to a gene. CDR3 length equals 16 residues.